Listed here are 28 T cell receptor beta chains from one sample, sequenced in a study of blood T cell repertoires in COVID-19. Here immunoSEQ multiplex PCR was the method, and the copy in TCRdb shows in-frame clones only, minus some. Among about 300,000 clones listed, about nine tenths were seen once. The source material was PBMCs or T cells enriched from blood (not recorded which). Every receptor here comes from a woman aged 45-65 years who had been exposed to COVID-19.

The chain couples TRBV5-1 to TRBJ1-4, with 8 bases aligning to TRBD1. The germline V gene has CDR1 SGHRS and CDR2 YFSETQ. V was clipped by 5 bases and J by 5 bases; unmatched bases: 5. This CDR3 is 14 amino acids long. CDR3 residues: CASRKQGVNEKLFF. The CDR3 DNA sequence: TGCGCCAGCAGGAAACAGGGGGTCAATGAAAAACTGTTTTTT.

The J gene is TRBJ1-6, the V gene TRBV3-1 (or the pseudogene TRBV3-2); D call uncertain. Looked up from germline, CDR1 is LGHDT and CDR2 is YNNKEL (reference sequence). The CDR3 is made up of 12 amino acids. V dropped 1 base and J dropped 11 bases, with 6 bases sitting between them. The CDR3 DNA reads TGTGCCAGCAGCCAAGCAGTGCCACCCCTCCACTTT. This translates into CASSQAVPPLHF.

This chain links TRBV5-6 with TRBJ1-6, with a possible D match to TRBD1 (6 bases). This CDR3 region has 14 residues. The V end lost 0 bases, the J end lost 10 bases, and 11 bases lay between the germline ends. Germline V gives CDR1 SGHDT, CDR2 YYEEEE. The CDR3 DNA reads TGTGCCAGCAGCTTGGGAGGGGGTGGGTCACCCCTCCACTTT. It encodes CASSLGGGGSPLHF.

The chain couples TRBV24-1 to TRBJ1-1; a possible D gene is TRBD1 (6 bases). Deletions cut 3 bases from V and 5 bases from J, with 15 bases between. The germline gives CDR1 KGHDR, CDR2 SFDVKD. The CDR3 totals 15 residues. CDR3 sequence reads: CATSDGPGGKTEAFF. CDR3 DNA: TGTGCCACCAGTGATGGGCCTGGGGGCAAGACTGAAGCTTTCTTT.

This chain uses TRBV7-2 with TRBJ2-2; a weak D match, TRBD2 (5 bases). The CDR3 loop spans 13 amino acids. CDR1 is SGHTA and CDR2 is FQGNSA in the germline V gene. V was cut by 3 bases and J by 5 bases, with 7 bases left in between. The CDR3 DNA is TGTGCCAGCAGCTTCGGGGTGACCGGGGAGCTGTTTTTT. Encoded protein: CASSFGVTGELFF.

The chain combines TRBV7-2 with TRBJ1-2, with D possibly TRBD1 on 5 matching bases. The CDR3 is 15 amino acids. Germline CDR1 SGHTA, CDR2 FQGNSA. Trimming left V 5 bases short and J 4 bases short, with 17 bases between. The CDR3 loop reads CASSPRGGVGYGYTF. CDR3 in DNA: TGTGCCAGCAGCCCCCGTGGAGGGGTGGGCTATGGCTACACCTTC. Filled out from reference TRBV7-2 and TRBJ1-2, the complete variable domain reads GAGVSQSPSNKVTEKGKDVELRCDPISGHTALYWYRQSLGQGLEFLIYFQGNSAPDKSGLPSDRFSAERTGGSVSTLTIQRTQQEDSAVYLCASSPRGGVGYGYTFGSGTRLTVV.

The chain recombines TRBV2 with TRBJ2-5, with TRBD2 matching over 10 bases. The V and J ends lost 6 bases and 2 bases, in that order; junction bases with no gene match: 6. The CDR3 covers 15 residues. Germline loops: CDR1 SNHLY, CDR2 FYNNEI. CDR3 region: CASRASGGGQETQYF. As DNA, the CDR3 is TGTGCCAGCAGGGCTAGCGGGGGAGGACAAGAGACCCAGTACTTC. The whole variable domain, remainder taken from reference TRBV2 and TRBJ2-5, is EPEVTQTPSHQVTQMGQEVILRCVPISNHLYFYWYRQILGQKVEFLVSFYNNEISEKSEIFDDQFSVERPDGSNFTLKIRSTKLEDSAMYFCASRASGGGQETQYFGPGTRLLVL.

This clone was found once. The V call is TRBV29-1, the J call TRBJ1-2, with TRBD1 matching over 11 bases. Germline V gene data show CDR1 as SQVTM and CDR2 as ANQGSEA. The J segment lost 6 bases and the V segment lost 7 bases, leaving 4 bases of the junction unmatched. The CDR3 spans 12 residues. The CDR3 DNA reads TGCAGCGGAGGACAGGGGGCGGATGGCTACACCTTC. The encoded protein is CSGGQGADGYTF.

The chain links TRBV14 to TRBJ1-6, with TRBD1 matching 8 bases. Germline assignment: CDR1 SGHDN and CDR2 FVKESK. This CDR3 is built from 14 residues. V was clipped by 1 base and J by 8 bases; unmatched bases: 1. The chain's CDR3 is CASSQVQGDSPLHF. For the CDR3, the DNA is TGTGCCAGCAGCCAAGTACAGGGGGATTCACCCCTCCACTTT.

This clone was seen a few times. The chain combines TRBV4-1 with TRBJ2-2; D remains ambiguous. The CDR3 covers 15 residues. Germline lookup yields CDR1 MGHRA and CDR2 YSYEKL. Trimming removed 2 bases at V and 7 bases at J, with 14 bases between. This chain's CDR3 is CASSQIILVYGELFF. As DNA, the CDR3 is TGCGCCAGCAGCCAAATCATCCTAGTTTACGGGGAGCTGTTTTTT.

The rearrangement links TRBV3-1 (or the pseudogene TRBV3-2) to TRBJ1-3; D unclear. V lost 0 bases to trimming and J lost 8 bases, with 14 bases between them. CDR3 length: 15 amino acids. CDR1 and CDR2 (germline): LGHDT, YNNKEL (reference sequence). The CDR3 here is CASSQDLGSQDTIYF. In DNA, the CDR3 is TGTGCCAGCAGCCAAGATCTGGGCAGCCAGGACACCATATATTTT.

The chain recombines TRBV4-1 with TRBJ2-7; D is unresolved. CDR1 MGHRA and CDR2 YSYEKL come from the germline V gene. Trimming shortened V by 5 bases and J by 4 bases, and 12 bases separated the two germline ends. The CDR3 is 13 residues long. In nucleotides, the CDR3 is TGCGCCAGCAGCTTAGAGCAACAGTACGAGCAGTACTTC. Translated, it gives CASSLEQQYEQYF.

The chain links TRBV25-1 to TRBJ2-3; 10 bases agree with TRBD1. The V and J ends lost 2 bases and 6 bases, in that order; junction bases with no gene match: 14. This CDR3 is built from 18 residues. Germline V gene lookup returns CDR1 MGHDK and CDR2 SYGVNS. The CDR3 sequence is CASSEISVRQGAGDTQYF. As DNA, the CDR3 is TGTGCCAGCAGTGAAATCTCCGTCCGACAGGGGGCGGGCGATACGCAGTATTTT.

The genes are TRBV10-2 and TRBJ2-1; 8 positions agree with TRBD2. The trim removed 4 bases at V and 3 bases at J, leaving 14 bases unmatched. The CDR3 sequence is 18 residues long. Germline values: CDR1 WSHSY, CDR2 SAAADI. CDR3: CASSASAGGPRIYNEQFF. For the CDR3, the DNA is TGCGCCAGCAGTGCCTCGGCGGGGGGCCCCAGAATCTACAATGAGCAGTTCTTC.

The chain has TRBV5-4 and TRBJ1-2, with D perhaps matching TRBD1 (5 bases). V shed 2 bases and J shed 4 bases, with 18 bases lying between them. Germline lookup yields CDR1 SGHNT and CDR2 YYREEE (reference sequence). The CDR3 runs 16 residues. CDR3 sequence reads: CASSFSPGGSGYGYTF. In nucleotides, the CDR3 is TGTGCCAGCAGCTTCTCCCCGGGGGGGTCGGGCTATGGCTACACCTTC.

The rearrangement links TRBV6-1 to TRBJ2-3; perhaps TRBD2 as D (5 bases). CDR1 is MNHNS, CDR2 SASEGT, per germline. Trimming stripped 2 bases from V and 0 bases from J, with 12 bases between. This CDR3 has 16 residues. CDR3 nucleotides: TGTGCCAGCAGTGAATCTCTAAGGAGGAGCACAGATACGCAGTATTTT. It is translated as CASSESLRRSTDTQYF.

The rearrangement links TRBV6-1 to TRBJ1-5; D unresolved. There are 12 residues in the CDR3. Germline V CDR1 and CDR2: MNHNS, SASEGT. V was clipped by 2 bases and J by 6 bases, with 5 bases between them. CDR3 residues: CASSEPIQPQHF. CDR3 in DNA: TGTGCCAGCAGTGAACCCATTCAGCCCCAGCATTTT.

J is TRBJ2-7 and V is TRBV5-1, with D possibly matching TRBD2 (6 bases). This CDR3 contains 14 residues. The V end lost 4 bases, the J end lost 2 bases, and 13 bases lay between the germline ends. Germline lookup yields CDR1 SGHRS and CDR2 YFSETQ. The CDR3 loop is CASSLDPGAYEQYF. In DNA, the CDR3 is TGCGCCAGCAGCCTAGACCCGGGGGCCTACGAGCAGTACTTC. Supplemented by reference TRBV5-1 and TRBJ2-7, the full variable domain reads KAGVTQTPRYLIKTRGQQVTLSCSPISGHRSVSWYQQTPGQGLQFLFEYFSETQRNKGNFPGRFSGRQFSNSRSEMNVSTLELGDSALYLCASSLDPGAYEQYFGPGTRLTVT.

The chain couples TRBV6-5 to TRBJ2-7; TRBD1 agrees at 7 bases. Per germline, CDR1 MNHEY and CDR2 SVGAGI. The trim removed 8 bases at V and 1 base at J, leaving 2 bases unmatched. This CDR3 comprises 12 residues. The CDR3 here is CASVQGSYEQYF. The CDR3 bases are TGTGCCAGCGTACAGGGGTCCTACGAGCAGTACTTC.

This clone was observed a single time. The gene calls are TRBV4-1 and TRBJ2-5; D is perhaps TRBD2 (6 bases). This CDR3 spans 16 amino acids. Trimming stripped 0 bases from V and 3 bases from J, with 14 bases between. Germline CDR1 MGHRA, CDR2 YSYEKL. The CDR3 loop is CASSQDSGGAKETQYF. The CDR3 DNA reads TGCGCCAGCAGCCAAGATAGTGGCGGGGCCAAAGAGACCCAGTACTTC.

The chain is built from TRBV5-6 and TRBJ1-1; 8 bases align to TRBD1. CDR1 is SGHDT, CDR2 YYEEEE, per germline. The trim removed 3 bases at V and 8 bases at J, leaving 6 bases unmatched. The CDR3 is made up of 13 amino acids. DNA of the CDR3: TGTGCCAGCAGCTGGACAGGGTTCGGGGAAGCTTTCTTT. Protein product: CASSWTGFGEAFF.

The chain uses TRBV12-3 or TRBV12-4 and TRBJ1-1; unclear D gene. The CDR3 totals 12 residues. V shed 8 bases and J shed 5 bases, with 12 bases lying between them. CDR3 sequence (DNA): TGTGCCAGCGTCTACGAGGGAACTGAAGCTTTCTTT. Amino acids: CASVYEGTEAFF.

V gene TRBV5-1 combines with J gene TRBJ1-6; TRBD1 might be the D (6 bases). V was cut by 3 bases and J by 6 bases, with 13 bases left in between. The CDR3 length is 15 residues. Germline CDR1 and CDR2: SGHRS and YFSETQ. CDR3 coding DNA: TGCGCCAGCAGCTCCGGACAGACTACTAATTCACCCCTCCACTTT. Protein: CASSSGQTTNSPLHF.

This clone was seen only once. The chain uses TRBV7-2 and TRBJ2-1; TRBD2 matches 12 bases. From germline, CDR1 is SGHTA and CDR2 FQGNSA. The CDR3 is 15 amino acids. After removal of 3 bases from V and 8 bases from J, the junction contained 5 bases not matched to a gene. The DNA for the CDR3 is TGTGCCAGCAGCTTCACTAGCGGGGGGCCGGATGAGCAGTTCTTC. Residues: CASSFTSGGPDEQFF.

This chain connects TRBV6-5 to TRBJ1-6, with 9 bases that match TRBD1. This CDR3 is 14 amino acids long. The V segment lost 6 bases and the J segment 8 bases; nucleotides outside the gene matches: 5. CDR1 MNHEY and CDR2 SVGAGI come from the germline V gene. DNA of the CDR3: TGTGCCAGCAGCCAGGACAGGGGATATTCACCCCTCCACTTT. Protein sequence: CASSQDRGYSPLHF.

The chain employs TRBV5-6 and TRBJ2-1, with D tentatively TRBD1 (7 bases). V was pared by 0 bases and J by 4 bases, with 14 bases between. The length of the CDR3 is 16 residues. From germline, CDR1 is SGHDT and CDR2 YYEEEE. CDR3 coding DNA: TGTGCCAGCAGCTTGGGGCAGGGGGAGGTATACAATGAGCAGTTCTTC. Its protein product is CASSLGQGEVYNEQFF.

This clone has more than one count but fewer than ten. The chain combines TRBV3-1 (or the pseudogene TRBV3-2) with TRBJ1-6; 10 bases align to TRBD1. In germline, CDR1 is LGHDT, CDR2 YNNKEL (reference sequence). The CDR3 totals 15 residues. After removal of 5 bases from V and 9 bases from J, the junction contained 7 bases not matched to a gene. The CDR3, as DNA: TGTGCCAGCAGCAGACAGGGGGCCTTCGGTTCACCCCTCCACTTT. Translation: CASSRQGAFGSPLHF.

CDR3 sequence (DNA): TGTGCCAGCAGCCAAACAGCCGGGACAGGGGGAAGCAATCAGCCCCAGCATTTT. It codes for CASSQTAGTGGSNQPQHF. This rearrangement joins TRBV3-1 (or the pseudogene TRBV3-2) to TRBJ1-5, with TRBD1 identical over 11 bases. This CDR3 has 18 residues. V was clipped by 2 bases and J by 1 base; unmatched bases: 7. Germline loops: CDR1 LGHDT, CDR2 YNNKEL (reference sequence).